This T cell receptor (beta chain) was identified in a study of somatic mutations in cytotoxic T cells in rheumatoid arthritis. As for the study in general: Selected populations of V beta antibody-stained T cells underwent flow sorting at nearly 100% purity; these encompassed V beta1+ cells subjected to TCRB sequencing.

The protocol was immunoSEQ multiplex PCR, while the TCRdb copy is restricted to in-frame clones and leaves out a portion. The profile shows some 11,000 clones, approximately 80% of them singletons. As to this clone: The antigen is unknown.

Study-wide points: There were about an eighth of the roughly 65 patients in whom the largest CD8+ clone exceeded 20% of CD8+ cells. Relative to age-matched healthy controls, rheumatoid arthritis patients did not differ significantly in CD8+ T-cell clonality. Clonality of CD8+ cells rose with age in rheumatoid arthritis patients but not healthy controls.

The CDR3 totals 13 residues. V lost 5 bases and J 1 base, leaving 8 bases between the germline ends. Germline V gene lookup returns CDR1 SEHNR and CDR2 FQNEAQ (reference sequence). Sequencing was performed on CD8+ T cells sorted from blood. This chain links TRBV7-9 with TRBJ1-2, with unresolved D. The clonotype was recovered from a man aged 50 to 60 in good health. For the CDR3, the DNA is TGTGCCAGCAGCCCGACGGATAACTATGGCTACACCTTC. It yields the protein CASSPTDNYGYTF.